This record concerns one T cell receptor beta chain sequence. This sample is drawn from a study of blood T cells in healthy people across ages. Turning to the study itself: Template switching retrieved approximately one barcoded beta molecule for each two T cells.

A sample-barcoded 5' primer and a J-beta primer mix were used in a second PCR of roughly 7 to 11 cycles. CDR3-containing paired-end reads numbered at least 2.5 million in each sample. TCRdb re-called the 5' RACE reads with MiXCR, one entry per CDR3 protein. The table shows about 750,000 distinct CDR3 sequences, with about 53% occurring only once. Healthy individuals of Caucasian origin from Russia, aged about 6 to 95, served as donors. Extracted total RNA amounted to at least 5.5 micrograms for each sample. The TCR comes from a man older than 75 in good health. The material sequenced was blood.

CDR3 region: CASSQKGLERYAYF. CDR3 nucleotide sequence: TGTGCCAGCAGCCAAAAGGGTCTAGAAAGATACGCGTATTTT. V and J are TRBV3-1 and TRBJ2-3, with no clear D. The CDR3 spans 14 residues. V lost 2 bases and J lost 14, with 20 bases in between. From germline, CDR1 is LGHDT and CDR2 YNNKEL (reference sequence).